This TCR beta chain is from a study of beta chain features in type 1 diabetes. Overall study context: Over all samples combined, over 85 million sorted cells were examined. Study results and limitations: Across patients, naive, central memory and Treg TCRB repertoires exhibited apparently greater similarity than was observed across healthy donors. Type 1 diabetes patients showed a moderate but significant shortening of TCRB CDR3s in all four CD4+ subsets. Shorter templates might be favored by PCR, equally in patients and controls.

As concerns this clone: As yet, its antigen is unknown.

CD4+ naive, central memory, regulatory and stem cell-like memory cells were sorted via CD45RO/CCR7/CD25/CD127/CD95/CD27. The sequenced template was cDNA made from the entire isolated RNA. The table came from immunoSEQ multiplex PCR; TCRdb's copy has only in-frame clones and leaves some out. The sample carries under 150,000 clones, around 8.8% recorded once. Sample: central memory CD4+ T cells from blood. The TCR originated in a man aged 25 to 40 with type 1 diabetes.

CDR3: CASSITPGGALAETQYF. CDR3 bases: TGTGCCAGCAGTATTACCCCAGGGGGCGCTTTGGCCGAGACCCAGTACTTC. This rearrangement joins TRBV5-6 to TRBJ2-5; 8 nucleotides align to TRBD1. The CDR3 is 17 amino acids. Unmatched junction bases numbered 17, after V lost 5 bases and J lost 5 bases. The V gene's germline CDR1 is SGHDT and CDR2 YYEEEE.